This T cell receptor beta chain was sequenced during a study of regulatory T cells in long-lasting Graves disease. Trimming left V 7 bases short and J 5 bases short, with 11 bases between. Per germline, CDR1 LGHDT and CDR2 YNNKEL (reference sequence). This CDR3 is 13 amino acids long. Assembly of TCR beta libraries relied on iRepertoire HTBI primers together with Arm-PCR of CDR3 regions. One entry per CDR3 protein, called by TCRdb with MiXCR from the multiplex PCR reads. The sample lists 550,000 or so distinct CDR3 sequences, about 12% seen once, with roughly 8.2% in the top ten. Time point defined: newly diagnosed GD, antithyroid drugs for less than 3 months. Making the TCR library involved RNA that had been extracted from PBMCs. Blood from the periphery, 8 to 9.5 milliliters in all, was drawn into EDTA tubes. This clonotype was picked up one time. The data were also submitted as part of a second study, on T cells in Graves' hyperthyroidism and ophthalmopathy. That report notes: The study used the HTBI primer set for a first-round RT-PCR of the TCR CDR3.

This receptor was obtained from a woman aged 25 to 39 with Graves disease. Sequences were derived from peripheral blood mononuclear cells (PBMCs), sampled at new diagnosis, from a patient treated with antithyroid drugs. V is TRBV3-1 and J is TRBJ2-2; D uncertain. DNA of the CDR3: TGTGCCAGCAACCTCAGCGTTACCGGGGAGCTGTTTTTT. Translated: CASNLSVTGELFF.